This entry describes one T cell receptor beta chain. No antigen is known for it. The sample comes from a study of cytomegalovirus exposure and HLA in healthy donors. Study-wide findings and caveats: TRBV6-2, TRBV6-3 and other indistinguishable V segments were excluded.

The CDR3 sequence is 14 residues long. The V and J ends lost 5 bases and 1 base respectively, with 8 bases between them. From germline, CDR1 is SGHTA and CDR2 FQGNSA. PCR involved 60 Vbeta and 13 Jbeta primers. Only in-frame clones appear in the TCRdb table, and some are missing; sequencing was by immunoSEQ multiplex PCR. The table records almost 85,000 clones, more than 70% of them present only once. The TCR sequence derives from a male donor in good health and CMV-seropositive. Sequences were obtained from PBMCs. This sequence joins TRBV7-2 and TRBJ1-4; D unresolved. CDR3 DNA sequence: TGTGCCAGCAGCGCCGGGAAAACTAATGAAAAACTGTTTTTT. Amino acid sequence: CASSAGKTNEKLFF.